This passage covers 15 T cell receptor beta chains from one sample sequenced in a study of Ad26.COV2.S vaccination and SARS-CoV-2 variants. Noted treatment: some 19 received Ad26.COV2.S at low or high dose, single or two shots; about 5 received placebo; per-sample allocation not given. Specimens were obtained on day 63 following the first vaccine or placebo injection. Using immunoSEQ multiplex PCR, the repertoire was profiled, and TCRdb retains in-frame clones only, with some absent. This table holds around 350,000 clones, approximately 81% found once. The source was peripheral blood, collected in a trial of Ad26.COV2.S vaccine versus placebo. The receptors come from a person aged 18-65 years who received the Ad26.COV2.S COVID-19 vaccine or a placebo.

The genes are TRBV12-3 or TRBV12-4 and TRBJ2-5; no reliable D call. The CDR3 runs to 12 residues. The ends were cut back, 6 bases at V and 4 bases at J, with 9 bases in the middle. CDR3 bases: TGTGCCAGCAGGCCCGACTCAGAGACCCAGTACTTC. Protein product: CASRPDSETQYF.

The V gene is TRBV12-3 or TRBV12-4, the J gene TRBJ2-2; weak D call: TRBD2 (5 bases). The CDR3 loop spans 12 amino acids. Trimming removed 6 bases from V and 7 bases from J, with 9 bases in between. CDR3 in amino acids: CASRDRGGELFF. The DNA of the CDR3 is TGTGCCAGCAGAGACCGGGGCGGGGAGCTGTTTTTT.

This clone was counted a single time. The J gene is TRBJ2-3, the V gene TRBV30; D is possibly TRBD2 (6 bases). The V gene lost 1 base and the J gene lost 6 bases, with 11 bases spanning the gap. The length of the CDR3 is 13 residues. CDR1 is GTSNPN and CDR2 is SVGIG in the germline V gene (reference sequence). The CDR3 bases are TGTGCCTGGAGTGCCGGGGGAAGGGATACGCAGTATTTT. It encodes CAWSAGGRDTQYF.

The CDR3 is CASTRGGPNYSPLHF. CDR3 nucleotide sequence: TGTGCCAGCACCCGAGGGGGGCCGAACTATTCACCCCTCCACTTT. V is TRBV27 and J is TRBJ1-6, with D possibly being TRBD1 (6 bases). V dropped 7 bases and J dropped 8 bases, with 18 bases sitting between them. This CDR3 comprises 15 residues. Germline CDR1 and CDR2: MNHEY and SMNVEV (reference sequence).

CDR3 nucleotide sequence: TGTGCCAGCAGCCCCCTCGGAGGGGGGTTTGGGTCCTACGAGCAGTACTTC. Its translation is CASSPLGGGFGSYEQYF. V and J are TRBV7-9 and TRBJ2-7; either TRBD1 or TRBD2 may supply D (6 bases each). Germline CDR1 reads SEHNR; CDR2 reads FQNEAQ (reference sequence). This CDR3 spans 17 amino acids. V was trimmed by 5 bases and J by 1 base, leaving 21 bases between them.

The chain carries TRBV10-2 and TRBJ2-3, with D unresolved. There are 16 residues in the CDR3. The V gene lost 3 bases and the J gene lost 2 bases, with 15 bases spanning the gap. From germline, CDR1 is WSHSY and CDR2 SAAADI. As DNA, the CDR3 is TGCGCCAGCAGTGACCGCGGAGCAGCTCCCACAGATACGCAGTATTTT. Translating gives CASSDRGAAPTDTQYF.

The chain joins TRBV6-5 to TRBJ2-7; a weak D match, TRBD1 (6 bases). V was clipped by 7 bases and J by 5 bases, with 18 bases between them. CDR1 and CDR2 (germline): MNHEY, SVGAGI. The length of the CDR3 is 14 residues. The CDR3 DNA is TGTGCCAGCATTAGTGGCCAGGGGTTCAACGAGCAGTACTTC. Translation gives CASISGQGFNEQYF.

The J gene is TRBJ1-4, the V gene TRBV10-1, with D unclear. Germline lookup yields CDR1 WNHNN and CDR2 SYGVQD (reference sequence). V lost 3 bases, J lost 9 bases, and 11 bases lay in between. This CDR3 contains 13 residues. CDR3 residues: CASSEEAHKKLFF. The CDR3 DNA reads TGCGCCAGCAGTGAAGAGGCCCACAAAAAACTGTTTTTT.

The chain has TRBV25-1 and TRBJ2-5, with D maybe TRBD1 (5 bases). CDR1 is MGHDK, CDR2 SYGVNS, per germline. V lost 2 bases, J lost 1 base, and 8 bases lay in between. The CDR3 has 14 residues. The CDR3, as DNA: TGTGCCAGCAGTGAACTTGACAGCCAAGAGACCCAGTACTTC. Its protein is CASSELDSQETQYF.

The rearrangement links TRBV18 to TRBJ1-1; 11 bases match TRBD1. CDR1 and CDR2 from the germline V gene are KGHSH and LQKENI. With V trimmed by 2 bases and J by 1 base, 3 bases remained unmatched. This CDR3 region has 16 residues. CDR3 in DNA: TGTGCCAGCTCACCATCCGGGACAGGGGGGAACACTGAAGCTTTCTTT. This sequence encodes CASSPSGTGGNTEAFF.

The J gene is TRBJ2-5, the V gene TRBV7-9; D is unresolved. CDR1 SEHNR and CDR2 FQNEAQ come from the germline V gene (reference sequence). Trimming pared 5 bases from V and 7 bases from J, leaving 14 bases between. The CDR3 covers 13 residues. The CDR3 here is CASSPGLHGTQYF. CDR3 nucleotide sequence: TGTGCCAGCAGCCCCGGTCTCCACGGGACCCAGTACTTC.

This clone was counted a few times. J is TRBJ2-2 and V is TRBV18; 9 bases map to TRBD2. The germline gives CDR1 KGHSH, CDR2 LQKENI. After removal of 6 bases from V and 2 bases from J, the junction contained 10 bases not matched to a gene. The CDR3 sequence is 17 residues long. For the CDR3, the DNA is TGTGCCAGCTCCCCCTCGGAGCGGGGGGTTAACACCGGGGAGCTGTTTTTT. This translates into CASSPSERGVNTGELFF.

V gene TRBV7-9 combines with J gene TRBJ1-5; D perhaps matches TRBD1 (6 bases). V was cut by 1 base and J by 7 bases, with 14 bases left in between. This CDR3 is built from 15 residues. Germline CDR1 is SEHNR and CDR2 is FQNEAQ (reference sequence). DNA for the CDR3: TGTGCCAGCAGCTTAGAACAGGGATTAGGCCAGCCCCAGCATTTT. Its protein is CASSLEQGLGQPQHF.

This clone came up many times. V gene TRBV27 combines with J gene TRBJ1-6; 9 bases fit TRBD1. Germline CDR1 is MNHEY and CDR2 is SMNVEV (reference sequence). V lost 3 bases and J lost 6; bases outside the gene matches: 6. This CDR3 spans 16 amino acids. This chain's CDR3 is CASSLRDRALNSPLHF. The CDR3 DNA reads TGTGCCAGCAGTTTGAGGGACAGGGCCCTTAATTCACCCCTCCACTTT.

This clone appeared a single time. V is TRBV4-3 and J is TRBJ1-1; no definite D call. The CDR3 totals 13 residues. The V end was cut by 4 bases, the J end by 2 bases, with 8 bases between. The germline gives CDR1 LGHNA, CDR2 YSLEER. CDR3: CASSLSFNTEAFF. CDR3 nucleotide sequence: TGCGCCAGCAGCCTGAGTTTCAACACTGAAGCTTTCTTT.